This TCR beta chain is from a study of cytomegalovirus exposure and HLA in healthy donors. Study summary: It was reported in a later analysis that the same platform had been used for the approximately 110 validation repertoires as for the 550 to 700 first-cohort repertoires. General observations from the study: Cytomegalovirus association was assigned to around 150 TCR beta chains. Most observed TCR sequences were rare, whereas some public TCRs were detected in many donors.

In this sample, this clone turned up once. The target antigen is unknown. Sequenced by immunoSEQ multiplex PCR; TCRdb stores in-frame clones only, minus some. This table has some 130,000 clones, roughly 87% appearing once. A roughly 120-subject validation cohort, separate from the roughly 680-subject first cohort, supplied the donors. Looked up from germline, CDR1 is SNHLY and CDR2 is FYNNEI. V was pared by 3 bases and J by 2 bases, with 15 bases of the junction left unmatched. The CDR3 is 20 amino acids. What was sequenced was PBMCs. This TCR was recovered from a young woman in good health and CMV-seronegative. The chain has TRBV2 and TRBJ1-6, with 8 nucleotides matching TRBD1. The CDR3 here is CASSDVSPLNRGAYNSPLHF. CDR3 bases: TGTGCCAGCAGTGATGTATCCCCACTAAACAGGGGGGCCTATAATTCACCCCTCCACTTT.